One sample yielded the 18 T cell receptor beta chains listed below, sequenced in a study of T cells in Graves' hyperthyroidism and ophthalmopathy. Authors of the study amplified TCR beta CDR3 regions from RNA transcripts. During a first-round RT-PCR of the TCR CDR3, the HTBI primer set was used. TCRdb re-called the multiplex PCR reads with MiXCR, one entry per CDR3 protein. The sample has 300,000 to 350,000 distinct CDR3 sequences; 16% are singletons. Input material: blood. These receptor sequences come from a man aged 25 to 40 with Graves' hyperthyroidism.

This clonotype was observed at least ten times. The chain combines TRBV3-1 with TRBJ2-1; weak D call: TRBD1 (5 bases). The CDR3 sequence is 16 residues long. Trimming took off 3 bases at V and 0 bases at J, with 12 bases between the two ends. The germline gives CDR1 LGHDT, CDR2 YNNKEL (reference sequence). CDR3 in amino acids: CASSQRQWSSYNEQFF. In nucleotides, the CDR3 is TGTGCCAGCAGCCAGCGACAGTGGAGCTCCTACAATGAGCAGTTCTTC.

A few counts support this clonotype. The junction shows a germline mismatch at one end, possibly a read error. The CDR3 sequence: CVSSVDGTGVDEQYF. CDR3 in DNA: TGTGTCAGCAGTGTGGACGGGACAGGGGTCGACGAGCAGTACTTC. The chain carries TRBV28 and TRBJ2-7; 10 nucleotides line up with TRBD1. This CDR3 contains 15 residues. Germline lookup yields CDR1 MDHEN and CDR2 SYDVKM.

The V gene is TRBV20-1, the J gene TRBJ2-7, with TRBD1 as a possible D gene (5 bases). This CDR3 comprises 14 residues. Germline V gives CDR1 DFQATT, CDR2 SNEGSKA (reference sequence). Between the trimmed V and J ends, which lost 5 bases and 0 bases, there was a span of 14 bases. The CDR3 DNA follows: TGCAGTGCTTATAACAGGCGGAGCTCCTACGAGCAGTACTTC. This translates into CSAYNRRSSYEQYF.

This chain uses TRBV6-2 or TRBV6-3 with TRBJ2-1, with 13 positions matching TRBD2. CDR1 MNHEY and CDR2 SVGEGT come from the germline V gene. The CDR3 has 17 residues. Trimming at V came to 2 bases and at J to 6 bases, leaving 7 bases not matched to a gene. The CDR3 loop reads CASSYALGLAGTNEQFF. In DNA form, the CDR3 reads TGTGCCAGCAGTTACGCACTGGGACTAGCGGGAACCAATGAGCAGTTCTTC.

The chain employs TRBV6-1 and TRBJ2-5; no reliable D call. V lost 4 bases and J lost 5, with 11 bases in between. The CDR3 has 13 amino acids. CDR1 and CDR2 (germline): MNHNS, SASEGT. The CDR3 reads CASSATPRETQYF. The CDR3 coding sequence is TGTGCCAGCAGTGCAACCCCTCGGGAGACCCAGTACTTC.

This clonotype has at least ten counts. This sequence joins TRBV7-9 and TRBJ2-7; D might be TRBD1 (6 bases). Trimming pared 5 bases from V and 3 bases from J, leaving 14 bases between. From germline, CDR1 is SEHNR and CDR2 FQNEAQ (reference sequence). The CDR3 is 14 residues long. The CDR3 here is CASSTPTGGYEQYF. In DNA form, the CDR3 reads TGTGCCAGCAGCACCCCGACAGGTGGCTACGAGCAGTACTTC.

The V and J genes are TRBV28 and TRBJ2-7, with TRBD1 as a possible D gene (5 bases). The CDR3 extends over 13 amino acids. Per germline, CDR1 MDHEN and CDR2 SYDVKM. V was shortened by 11 bases and J by 0 bases, with 14 bases between the two germline ends. The CDR3 spells CACGARSSYEQYF. DNA for the CDR3: TGTGCCTGTGGGGCTAGGAGCTCCTACGAGCAGTACTTC.

This clonotype was recorded a few times. The chain is built from TRBV19 and TRBJ1-6; D unresolved. Germline CDR1 is LNHDA and CDR2 is SQIVND (reference sequence). Trimming stripped 3 bases from V and 9 bases from J, with 6 bases between. CDR3 length equals 12 residues. The CDR3 region is CASSIGVSPLHF. The CDR3 DNA sequence: TGTGCCAGTAGTATTGGGGTTTCACCCCTCCACTTT.

This clonotype was picked up many times. The chain carries TRBV3-1 and TRBJ2-7; D is perhaps TRBD2 (5 bases). The CDR3 is 11 residues long. The germline CDR1 and CDR2 sequences are LGHDT and YNNKEL (reference sequence). V was trimmed by 3 bases and J by 5 bases, leaving 5 bases between them. CDR3 protein: CASSHGNEQYF. CDR3 coding DNA: TGTGCCAGCAGCCACGGGAACGAGCAGTACTTC.

There are many counts of this clonotype. The V gene is TRBV7-2, the J gene TRBJ2-1; 8 bases agree with TRBD2. The CDR3 is made up of 16 amino acids. The germline V gene encodes CDR1 SGHTA and CDR2 FQGNSA. With V trimmed by 5 bases and J by 8 bases, 14 bases remained unmatched. CDR3 amino acids: CASSARRSGSLHEQFF. The CDR3 nucleotides read TGTGCCAGCAGCGCCAGGCGCAGCGGGAGTTTGCATGAGCAGTTCTTC.

Of note for this clonotype: A much larger clonotype is one base distant, so this may be a read error. This chain joins TRBV28 and TRBJ1-3; D unclear. This CDR3 region has 15 residues. Germline V gives CDR1 MDHEN, CDR2 SYDVKM. Trimming left V 11 bases short and J 0 bases short, with 17 bases between. The CDR3 DNA is TGTGCCCGCACGCCCGGCGGCGGCTCTGGAAACACCATATATTTT. The encoded protein is CARTPGGGSGNTIYF.

The chain couples TRBV6-1 to TRBJ1-1, with D maybe TRBD1 (5 bases). The ends were cut back, 7 bases at V and 1 base at J, with 10 bases in the middle. The CDR3 spans 13 residues. Germline CDR1 reads MNHNS; CDR2 reads SASEGT. CDR3 residues: CASNLQGNTEAFF. In DNA form, the CDR3 reads TGTGCCAGCAATCTCCAGGGGAACACTGAAGCTTTCTTT.

This clonotype was counted many times. The V gene is TRBV6-2 or TRBV6-3, the J gene TRBJ2-5; D gene ambiguous. V dropped 5 bases and J dropped 4 bases, with 5 bases sitting between them. From germline, CDR1 is MNHEY and CDR2 SVGEGT. The CDR3 runs to 11 residues. CDR3 loop: CASSHGETQYF. The CDR3, as DNA: TGTGCCAGCAGTCATGGAGAGACCCAGTACTTC.

In its sample, this clonotype was seen many times. This chain links TRBV10-3 with TRBJ2-7; unclear D gene. CDR3 length: 14 residues. Germline V gene lookup returns CDR1 ENHRY and CDR2 SYGVKD. V shed 4 bases and J shed 2 bases, with 12 bases lying between them. CDR3 in amino acids: CAISGRQETYEQYF. DNA of the CDR3: TGTGCCATCAGTGGAAGGCAGGAGACCTACGAGCAGTACTTC.

The chain employs TRBV7-9 and TRBJ1-3; D is possibly TRBD1 (5 bases). The CDR3 sequence is 15 residues long. Trimming took off 4 bases at V and 2 bases at J, with 12 bases between the two ends. The germline gives CDR1 SEHNR, CDR2 FQNEAQ (reference sequence). The CDR3: CASSSPGTAGNTIYF. As DNA, the CDR3 is TGTGCCAGCAGCTCACCGGGGACGGCTGGAAACACCATATATTTT. The variable domain in full, with the rest retrieved from reference TRBV7-9 and TRBJ1-3, is DTGVSQNPRHKITKRGQNVTFRCDPISEHNRLYWYRQTLGQGPEFLTYFQNEAQLEKSRLLSDRFSAERPKGSFSTLEIQRTEQGDSAMYLCASSSPGTAGNTIYFGEGSWLTVV.

This clonotype was recorded a few times. The gene calls are TRBV18 and TRBJ1-6; maybe TRBD1 (5 bases). CDR1 and CDR2 (germline): KGHSH, LQKENI. Trimming left V 3 bases short and J 8 bases short, with 17 bases between. This CDR3 has 16 amino acids. The CDR3 spells CASSPRLAGADSPLHF. Written as DNA, the CDR3 is TGTGCCAGCTCACCTCGACTAGCCGGGGCCGATTCACCCCTCCACTTT.

A few counts support this clonotype. The chain employs TRBV19 and TRBJ2-1; D unresolved. The germline CDR1 and CDR2 sequences are LNHDA and SQIVND (reference sequence). The V end was cut by 1 base, the J end by 4 bases, with 14 bases between. The CDR3 contains 16 residues. The DNA for the CDR3 is TGTGCCAGTAGTATAGTCCCCCAGGCACGGTACAATGAGCAGTTCTTC. This codes for CASSIVPQARYNEQFF.

About this clonotype itself: A much larger clonotype is one base distant, so this may be a read error. CDR3 nucleotides: TGCAGTGCTTGTGGACTAGCGGACTACAATAAGCAGTTCTTC. It specifies CSACGLADYNKQFF. V and J are TRBV20-1 and TRBJ2-1, with 10 bases lining up with TRBD2. The CDR3 runs to 14 residues. CDR1 and CDR2 from the germline V gene are DFQATT and SNEGSKA (reference sequence).